This T cell receptor beta chain was captured in a study of Ad26.COV2.S vaccination and SARS-CoV-2 variants. Findings and caveats of the study: Spike-specific CD8+ and CD4+ T cell responses reportedly showed substantial breadth after vaccination. Total responses of T cells may have been underestimated by the analyses of TCR breadth and depth. Comparable non-spike TCR breadth was observed in vaccine and placebo recipients.

TCRdb's table, derived via immunoSEQ multiplex PCR, lists solely in-frame clones and lacks some. The sample lists hundreds of thousands of clones, around 92% occurring once. Of note for this clone: Antigen specificity is unknown.

The CDR3 is 14 residues long. In germline, CDR1 is LNHDA, CDR2 SQIVND (reference sequence). Deletions cut 1 base from V and 3 bases from J, with 10 bases between. Sequences were derived from peripheral blood, sampled after recovery from COVID-19. The sequence was collected from a human donor who had recovered from COVID-19. V is TRBV19 and J is TRBJ2-7, with no clear D. CDR3 sequence: CASSIGANRYEQYF. As DNA, the CDR3 is TGTGCCAGTAGTATAGGGGCGAACCGCTACGAGCAGTACTTC.